The text below deals with one T cell receptor (beta chain). Its cognate antigen is unknown. These data originate in a study of monozygotic twins with inflammatory bowel disease. Study results and limitations: Patient-to-patient differences in immunosuppressive treatment may have added variability to the repertoires.

Each CDR3 protein gets one entry in TCRdb, which reprocessed the 5' RACE reads and gives no DNA. The listing records about 300,000 distinct CDR3 sequences. Blood samples measuring roughly 2.3 ml were taken per donor. The TCR originated in a human donor with ulcerative colitis or Crohn's disease, or a healthy co-twin of an affected twin (not recorded which). Material for sequencing was blood.

Here the CDR3 reads CASSLRASGSYEQYF. The chain links TRBV27 to TRBJ2-7; without DNA, the TCRdb call of TRBD2 cannot be checked. CDR1 is MNHEY and CDR2 is SMNVEV in the germline V gene (reference sequence). This CDR3 contains 15 residues.